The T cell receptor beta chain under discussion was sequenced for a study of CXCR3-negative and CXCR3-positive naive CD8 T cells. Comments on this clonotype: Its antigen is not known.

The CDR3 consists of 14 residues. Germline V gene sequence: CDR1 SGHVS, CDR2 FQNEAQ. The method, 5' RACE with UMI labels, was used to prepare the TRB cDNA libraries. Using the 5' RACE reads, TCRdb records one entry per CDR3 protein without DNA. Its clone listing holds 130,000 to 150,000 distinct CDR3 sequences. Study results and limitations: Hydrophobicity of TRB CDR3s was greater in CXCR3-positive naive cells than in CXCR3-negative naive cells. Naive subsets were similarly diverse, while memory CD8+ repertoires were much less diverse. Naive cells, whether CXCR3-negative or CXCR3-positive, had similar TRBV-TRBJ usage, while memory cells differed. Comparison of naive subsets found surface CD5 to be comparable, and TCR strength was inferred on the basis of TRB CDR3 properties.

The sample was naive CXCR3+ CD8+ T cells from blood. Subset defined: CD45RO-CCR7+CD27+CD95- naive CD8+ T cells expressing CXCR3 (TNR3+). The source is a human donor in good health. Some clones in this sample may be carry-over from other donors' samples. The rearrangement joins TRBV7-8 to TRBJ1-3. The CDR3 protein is CASSLGTTGNTIYF.